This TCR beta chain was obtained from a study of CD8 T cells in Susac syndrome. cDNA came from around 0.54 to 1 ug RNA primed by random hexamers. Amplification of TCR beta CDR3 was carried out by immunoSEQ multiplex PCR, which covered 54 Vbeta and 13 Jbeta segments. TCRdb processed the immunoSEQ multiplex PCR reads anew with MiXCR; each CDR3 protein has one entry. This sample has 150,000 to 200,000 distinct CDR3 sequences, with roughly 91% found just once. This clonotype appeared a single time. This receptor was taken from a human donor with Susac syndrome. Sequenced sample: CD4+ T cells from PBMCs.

CDR3 residues: CAIGLRNTEAFF. The DNA for the CDR3 is TGTGCCATCGGCCTACGGAACACTGAAGCTTTCTTT. The chain combines TRBV10-3 with TRBJ1-1; D remains ambiguous. The CDR3 is made up of 12 amino acids. V lost 8 bases to trimming and J lost 1 base, with 8 bases between them. From germline, CDR1 is ENHRY and CDR2 SYGVKD.